The sequence of this T cell receptor (beta chain) was determined in a study of T cell responses to AZD1222 COVID-19 vaccine. The CDR3 spans 16 residues. Germline V gene sequence: CDR1 ENHRY, CDR2 SYGVKD. Trimming removed 4 bases from V and 3 bases from J, with 15 bases in between. For this clone: The antigen is undetermined.

Method: immunoSEQ multiplex PCR; TCRdb's copy keeps in-frame clones and lacks some. The sample lists 190,000 or so clones, roughly nine tenths occurring once. Study-level results: Targeting of unmutated variant regions was reportedly seen in nearly half of spike-specific TCRs.

This receptor was identified in an adult who received the AZD1222 COVID-19 vaccine. The sample in question was peripheral blood, obtained 28 days after the second AZD1222 dose. This chain connects TRBV10-3 to TRBJ1-4; D call uncertain. In DNA, the CDR3 is TGTGCCATCAGTGCCACAGTTGGTTTTGCTAATGAAAAACTGTTTTTT. This translates into CAISATVGFANEKLFF.